This T cell receptor beta chain was captured in a study of shared clonotypes between healthy human individuals (dated by TCRdb to the early 2020s). Regarding the study in general: A few men and two women, aged 18 to 49 years, made up the cohort. Blood TCR repertoires of roughly five healthy adults were deeply sequenced to estimate repertoire size and the extent of clonotype sharing between individuals. To increase sequencing depth and limit assay-specific biases, TCR repertoire library preparation and sequencing were carried out by different laboratories using diverse techniques. Each donor's leukapheresis produced roughly between about 0.9 and 9.5 billion PBMCs. Study-wide findings and limitations: Based on pairwise subsampling, the degree of clonotype sharing among donors was expected to be affected by sequencing depth. Sampling was restricted to blood, and TCR repertoires in tissues likely differ from the TCR repertoires found in blood. The small number of donors limited the genetic and exposure-history diversity represented.

In its sample, this clone was seen a few times. The target of this receptor is not known. No base quality values were provided; no much bigger clone lies one nucleotide off. Donors were healthy HIV-negative adults with no recently reported acute infections or vaccinations. Every donor was a Caucasian adult residing in Nashville, Tennessee, USA. For unsorted samples, 90 million or so PBMCs were counted, and genomic DNA was extracted using the QIAamp DNA Blood Mini kit. Blood was obtained by leukapheresis, after which PBMCs were separated by Ficoll-Histopaque density gradient centrifugation and cryopreserved in liquid nitrogen vapor phase. Using the deep immunoSEQ assay, TCR CDR3 regions were amplified from genomic DNA by multiplex PCR. Genomic DNA extracted from each cell subset was distributed evenly over all wells of several immunoSEQ 96-well plates, and each plate served as one replicate. For unsorted PBMC, approximately 0.3 ug genomic DNA, equal to tens of thousands of T cell genomes, was loaded into each replicate PCR. Unsorted PBMC genomic DNA was sequenced across ten immunoSEQ deep assay plates. Purified libraries were quantified with a Qubit 3.0 fluorometer, sized on a Bioanalyzer 2100, and re-quantified with the KAPA Library Quantification kit. Every immunoSEQ 96-well plate was sequenced on a dedicated single-read 150-cycle Illumina NextSeq 550 flow cell. For the original study's pipeline: Because the immunoSEQ output included only junctional sequences and no quality scores, the filtering could not be the same as the filtering used for full-length reads. Sequences were annotated with PyIR, a Python wrapper for IgBLAST v1.9, and V/J genes and CDR3 were assigned using IMGT germline references. Any read was removed if the V/J assignment was weak (E-value above 1e-6), the CDR3 was missing, or the read contained stop codons, out-of-frame junctions, or ambiguous translated residues. A V3J clonotype was defined by an identical inferred V gene, J gene, and CDR3 amino acid sequence. Percentage overlap between repertoires was calculated by dividing the number of shared unique clonotypes by the size of the smaller repertoire. Richness of each repertoire was evaluated using RTK rarefaction, the Chao1 estimator, and Recon v2.1 estimates of unobserved clonotypes. What TCRdb holds here is the immuneACCESS table cut down to in-frame rearrangements. Part of the clones is not present; checked against another copy, under half of the missing clones reflect an unresolved V gene, and the others are unexplained. V and J calls and clone size are given by that table; D and trimming were obtained from the DNA. Across this sample there are about half a million clones, with roughly three quarters seen only once. The ten largest clones take up 12% of the sample.

The sequencing input was PBMCs. This sequence originates from a middle-aged woman in good health. Some clones in this sample may be carry-over from other donors' samples.

Here the CDR3 is given as CASSKGQGGTDTQYF. The DNA sequence is given as TGTGCCAGCAGCAAGGGACAGGGAGGCACAGATACGCAGTATTTT. Recombination joined TRBV5-4 with TRBJ2-3; 9 middle bases align to TRBD1. The germline V gene (reference sequence) provides CDR1 SGHNT and CDR2 YYREEE. Trimmed from V: 4 bases; trimmed from J: 1 base; junction bases lacking a gene match: 4. From cysteine to phenylalanine, the CDR3 is 15 amino acids long. The DNA shown is the 45-base CDR3, in frame from base 1. The entire variable domain, with the stretches around the CDR3 drawn from the reference TRBV5-4 and TRBJ2-3 proteins, is ETGVTQSPTHLIKTRGQQVTLRCSSQSGHNTVSWYQQALGQGPQFIFQYYREEENGRGNFPPRFSGLQFPNYSSELNVNALELDDSALYLCASSKGQGGTDTQYFGPGTRLTVL.